A few counts support the clone carrying this TCR beta chain. Its antigen is unknown. The PCR had 60 Vbeta and 13 Jbeta primers. The data were produced by immunoSEQ multiplex PCR, yet TCRdb's version contains in-frame clones alone and is incomplete. The sample has over 75,000 clones, around three quarters seen once. This entry is derived from a study of cytomegalovirus exposure and HLA in healthy donors. Notes on the study in general: Sequencing depth roughly uniform across donors was assumed in presence/absence analyses. According to a later analysis, donors in an Asian-associated ancestry cluster reportedly had fewer N-insertions than the roughly 640-donor mean.

The sequenced material came from PBMCs. The TCR comes from a man aged 55 to 70 in good health and CMV-seropositive.

This chain's CDR3 is CASSPGTGSNEQFF. CDR3 bases: TGCGCCAGCAGCCCCGGGACAGGGAGCAATGAGCAGTTCTTC. The chain has TRBV5-1 and TRBJ2-1, with 9 bases that match TRBD1. Germline loops: CDR1 SGHRS, CDR2 YFSETQ. The CDR3 sequence is 14 residues long. Losses at the gene ends were 4 bases for V and 6 bases for J; bases not matched to a gene: 5.